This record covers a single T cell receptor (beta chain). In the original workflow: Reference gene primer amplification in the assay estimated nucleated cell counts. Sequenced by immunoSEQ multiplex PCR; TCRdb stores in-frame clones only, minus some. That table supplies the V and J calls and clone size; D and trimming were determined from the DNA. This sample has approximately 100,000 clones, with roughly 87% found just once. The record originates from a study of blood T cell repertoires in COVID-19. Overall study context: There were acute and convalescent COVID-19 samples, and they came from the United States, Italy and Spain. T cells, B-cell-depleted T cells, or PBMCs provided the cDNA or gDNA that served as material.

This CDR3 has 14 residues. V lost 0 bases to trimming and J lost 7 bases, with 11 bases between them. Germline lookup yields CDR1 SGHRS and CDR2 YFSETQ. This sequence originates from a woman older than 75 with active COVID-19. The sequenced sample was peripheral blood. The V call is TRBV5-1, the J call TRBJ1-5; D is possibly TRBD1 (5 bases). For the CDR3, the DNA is TGCGCCAGCAGCTTGGAGGGGACTGGACAGCCCCAGCATTTT. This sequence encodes CASSLEGTGQPQHF. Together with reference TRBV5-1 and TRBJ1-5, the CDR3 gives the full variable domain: KAGVTQTPRYLIKTRGQQVTLSCSPISGHRSVSWYQQTPGQGLQFLFEYFSETQRNKGNFPGRFSGRQFSNSRSEMNVSTLELGDSALYLCASSLEGTGQPQHFGDGTRLSIL.